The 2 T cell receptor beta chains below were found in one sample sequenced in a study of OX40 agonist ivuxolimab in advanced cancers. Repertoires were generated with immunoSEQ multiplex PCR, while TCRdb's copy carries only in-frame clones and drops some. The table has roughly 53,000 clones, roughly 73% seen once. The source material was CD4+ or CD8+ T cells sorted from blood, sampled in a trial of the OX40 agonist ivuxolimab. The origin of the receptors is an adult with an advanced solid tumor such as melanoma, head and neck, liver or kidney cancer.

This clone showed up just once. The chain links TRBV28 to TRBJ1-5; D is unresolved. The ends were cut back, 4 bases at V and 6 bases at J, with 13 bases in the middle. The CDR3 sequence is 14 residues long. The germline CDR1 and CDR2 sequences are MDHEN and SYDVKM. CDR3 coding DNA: TGTGCCAGCAGTTCTCGGACGAGTGGTCAGCCCCAGCATTTT. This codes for CASSSRTSGQPQHF.

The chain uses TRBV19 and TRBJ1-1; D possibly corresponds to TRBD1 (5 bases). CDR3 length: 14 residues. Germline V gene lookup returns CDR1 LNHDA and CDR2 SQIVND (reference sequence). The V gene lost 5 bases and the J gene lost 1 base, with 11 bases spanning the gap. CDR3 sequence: CASSEPGENTEAFF. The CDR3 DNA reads TGTGCCAGTAGTGAACCGGGGGAGAACACTGAAGCTTTCTTT. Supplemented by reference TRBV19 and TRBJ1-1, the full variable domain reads DGGITQSPKYLFRKEGQNVTLSCEQNLNHDAMYWYRQDPGQGLRLIYYSQIVNDFQKGDIAEGYSVSREKKESFPLTVTSAQKNPTAFYLCASSEPGENTEAFFGQGTRLTVV.